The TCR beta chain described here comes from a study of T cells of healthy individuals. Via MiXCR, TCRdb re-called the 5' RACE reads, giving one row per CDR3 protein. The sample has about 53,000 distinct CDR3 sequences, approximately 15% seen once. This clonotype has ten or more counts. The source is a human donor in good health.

CDR3 loop: CASSAQQETQYF. As DNA, the CDR3 is TGTGCCAGCAGTGCACAGCAAGAGACCCAGTACTTC. This chain uses TRBV2 with TRBJ2-5; D remains ambiguous. Germline V CDR1 and CDR2: SNHLY, FYNNEI. Trimming cost V 4 bases and J 2 bases, with 5 bases left between them. The CDR3 is 12 amino acids. The complete variable domain, with remaining parts taken from reference TRBV2 and TRBJ2-5, reads EPEVTQTPSHQVTQMGQEVILRCVPISNHLYFYWYRQILGQKVEFLVSFYNNEISEKSEIFDDQFSVERPDGSNFTLKIRSTKLEDSAMYFCASSAQQETQYFGPGTRLLVL.